This T cell receptor (beta chain) is drawn from a study of control samples from healthy donors and cancer patients. Profiled with immunoSEQ multiplex PCR; TCRdb holds only in-frame clones, not every one. The sample yields roughly 150,000 clones, 93% seen once. This CDR3 is 12 amino acids long. V was pared by 2 bases and J by 15 bases, with 15 bases between. Per the germline V gene, CDR1 is ENHRY and CDR2 is SYGVKD. The V gene is TRBV10-3, the J gene TRBJ2-3; D possibly corresponds to TRBD1 (7 bases). The specimen sequenced was blood. This receptor was taken from a man aged 50-60 years in good health. The CDR3, as DNA: TGTGCCATCAGTGAGCCAGGGGGGAACGGATATTTT. This translates into CAISEPGGNGYF.